Below, one T cell receptor (beta chain) is given with its context. TCRdb keeps only in-frame clones here, not all; method: immunoSEQ multiplex PCR. The table has under 70,000 clones, approximately 95% seen once. The data stem from a study of control samples from healthy donors and cancer patients. Trimming removed 0 bases at V and 0 bases at J, with 5 bases between. Germline CDR1 is MNHEY and CDR2 is SVGAGI. The CDR3 is made up of 14 amino acids. V is TRBV6-5 and J is TRBJ1-2; D is uncertain. This clonotype originated in a woman aged 18 to 35 in good health. Source material: blood. The chain's CDR3 is CASSYSGTNYGYTF. The CDR3 bases are TGTGCCAGCAGTTACTCGGGTACTAACTATGGCTACACCTTC.